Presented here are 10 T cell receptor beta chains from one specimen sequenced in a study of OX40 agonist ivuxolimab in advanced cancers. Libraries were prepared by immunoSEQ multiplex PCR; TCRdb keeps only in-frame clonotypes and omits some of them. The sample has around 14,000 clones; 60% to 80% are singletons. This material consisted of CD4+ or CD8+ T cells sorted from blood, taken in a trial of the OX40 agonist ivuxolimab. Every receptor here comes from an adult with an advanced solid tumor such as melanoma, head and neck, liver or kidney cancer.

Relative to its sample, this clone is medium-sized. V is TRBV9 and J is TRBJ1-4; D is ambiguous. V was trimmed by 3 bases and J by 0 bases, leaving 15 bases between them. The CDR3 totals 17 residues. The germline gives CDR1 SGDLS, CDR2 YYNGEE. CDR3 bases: TGTGCCAGCAGCGCCAACCCAAGAGAGGCAACTAATGAAAAACTGTTTTTT. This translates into CASSANPREATNEKLFF. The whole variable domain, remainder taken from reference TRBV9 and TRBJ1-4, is DSGVTQTPKHLITATGQRVTLRCSPRSGDLSVYWYQQSLDQGLQFLIQYYNGEERAKGNILERFSAQQFPDLHSELNLSSLELGDSALYFCASSANPREATNEKLFFGSGTQLSVL.

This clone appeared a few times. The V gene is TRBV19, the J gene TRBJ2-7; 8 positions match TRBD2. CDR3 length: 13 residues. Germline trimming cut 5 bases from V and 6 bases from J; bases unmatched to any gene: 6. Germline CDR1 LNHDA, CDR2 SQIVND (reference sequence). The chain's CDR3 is CASSSGTRFEQYF. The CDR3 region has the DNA TGTGCCAGTAGTTCCGGGACTAGGTTCGAGCAGTACTTC.

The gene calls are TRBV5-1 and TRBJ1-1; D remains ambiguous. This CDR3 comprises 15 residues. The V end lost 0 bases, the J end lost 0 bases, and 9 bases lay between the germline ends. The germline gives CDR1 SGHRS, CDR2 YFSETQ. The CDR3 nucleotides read TGCGCCAGCAGCTTGGCCTCCGGGCTGAACACTGAAGCTTTCTTT. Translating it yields CASSLASGLNTEAFF. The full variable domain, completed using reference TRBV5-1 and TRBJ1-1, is KAGVTQTPRYLIKTRGQQVTLSCSPISGHRSVSWYQQTPGQGLQFLFEYFSETQRNKGNFPGRFSGRQFSNSRSEMNVSTLELGDSALYLCASSLASGLNTEAFFGQGTRLTVV.

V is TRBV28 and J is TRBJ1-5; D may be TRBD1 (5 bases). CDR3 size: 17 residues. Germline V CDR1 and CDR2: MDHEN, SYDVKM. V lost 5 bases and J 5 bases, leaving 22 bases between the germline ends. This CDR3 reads CASSPRQGAFFDQPQHF. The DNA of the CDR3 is TGTGCCAGCAGTCCTCGCCAGGGAGCCTTTTTCGATCAGCCCCAGCATTTT.

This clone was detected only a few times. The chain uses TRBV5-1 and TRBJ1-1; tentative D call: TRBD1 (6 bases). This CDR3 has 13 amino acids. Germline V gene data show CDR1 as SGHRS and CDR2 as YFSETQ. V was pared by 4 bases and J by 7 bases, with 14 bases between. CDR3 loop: CASSRGTPFEAFF. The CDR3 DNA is TGCGCCAGCAGCCGCGGGACACCGTTTGAAGCTTTCTTT. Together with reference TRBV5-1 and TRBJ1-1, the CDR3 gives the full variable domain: KAGVTQTPRYLIKTRGQQVTLSCSPISGHRSVSWYQQTPGQGLQFLFEYFSETQRNKGNFPGRFSGRQFSNSRSEMNVSTLELGDSALYLCASSRGTPFEAFFGQGTRLTVV.

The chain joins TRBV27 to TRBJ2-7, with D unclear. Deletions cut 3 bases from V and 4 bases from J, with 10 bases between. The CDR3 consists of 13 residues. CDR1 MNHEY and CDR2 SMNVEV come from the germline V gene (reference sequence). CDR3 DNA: TGTGCCAGCAGTTTGGGCAGGTCTTACGAGCAGTACTTC. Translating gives CASSLGRSYEQYF.

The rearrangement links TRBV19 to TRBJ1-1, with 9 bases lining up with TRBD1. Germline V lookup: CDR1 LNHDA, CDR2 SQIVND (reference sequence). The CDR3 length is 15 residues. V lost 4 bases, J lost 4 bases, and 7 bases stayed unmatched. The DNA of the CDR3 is TGTGCCAGTAGTAACCAGATGACAGGGGGCACTGAAGCTTTCTTT. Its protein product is CASSNQMTGGTEAFF.

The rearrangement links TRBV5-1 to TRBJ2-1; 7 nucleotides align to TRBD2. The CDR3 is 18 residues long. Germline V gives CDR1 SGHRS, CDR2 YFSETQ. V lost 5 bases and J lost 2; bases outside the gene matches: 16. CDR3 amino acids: CASRSPGGSAFAYNEQFF. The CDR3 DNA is TGCGCCAGCAGATCGCCGGGCGGGAGTGCTTTTGCCTACAATGAGCAGTTCTTC. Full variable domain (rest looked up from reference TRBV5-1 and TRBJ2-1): KAGVTQTPRYLIKTRGQQVTLSCSPISGHRSVSWYQQTPGQGLQFLFEYFSETQRNKGNFPGRFSGRQFSNSRSEMNVSTLELGDSALYLCASRSPGGSAFAYNEQFFGPGTRLTVL.

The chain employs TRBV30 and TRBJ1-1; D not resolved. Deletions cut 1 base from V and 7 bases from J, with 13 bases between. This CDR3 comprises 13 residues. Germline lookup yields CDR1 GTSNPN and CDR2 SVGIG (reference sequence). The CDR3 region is CAWSEGQNYEAFF. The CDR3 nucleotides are TGTGCCTGGAGTGAGGGTCAAAACTATGAAGCTTTCTTT.

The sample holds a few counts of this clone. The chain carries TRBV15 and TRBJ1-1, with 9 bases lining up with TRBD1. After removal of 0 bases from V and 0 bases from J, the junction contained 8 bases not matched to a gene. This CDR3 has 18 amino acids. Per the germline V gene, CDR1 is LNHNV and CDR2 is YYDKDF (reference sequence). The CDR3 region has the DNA TGTGCCACCAGCAGAGATCTGGGACAGGGAGGACTGAACACTGAAGCTTTCTTT. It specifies CATSRDLGQGGLNTEAFF.